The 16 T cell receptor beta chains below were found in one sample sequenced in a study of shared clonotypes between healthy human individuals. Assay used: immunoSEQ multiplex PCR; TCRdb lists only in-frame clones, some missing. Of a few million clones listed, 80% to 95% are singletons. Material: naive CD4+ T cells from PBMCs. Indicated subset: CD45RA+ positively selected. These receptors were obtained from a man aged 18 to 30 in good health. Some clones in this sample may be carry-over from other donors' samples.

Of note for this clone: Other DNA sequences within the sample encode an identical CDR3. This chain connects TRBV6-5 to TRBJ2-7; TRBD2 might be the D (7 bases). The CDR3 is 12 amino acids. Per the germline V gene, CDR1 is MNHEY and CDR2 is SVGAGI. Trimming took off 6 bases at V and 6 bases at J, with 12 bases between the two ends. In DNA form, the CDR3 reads TGTGCCAGCAGCCCGGGGGGCGGCGAGCAGTACTTC. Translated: CASSPGGGEQYF.

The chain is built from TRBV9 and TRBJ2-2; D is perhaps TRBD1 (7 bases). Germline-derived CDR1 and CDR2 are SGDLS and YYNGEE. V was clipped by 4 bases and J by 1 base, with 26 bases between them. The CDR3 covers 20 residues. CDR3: CASSRALGRGVGVNTGELFF. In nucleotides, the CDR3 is TGTGCCAGCAGCCGTGCCCTCGGCAGGGGGGTAGGGGTGAACACCGGGGAGCTGTTTTTT.

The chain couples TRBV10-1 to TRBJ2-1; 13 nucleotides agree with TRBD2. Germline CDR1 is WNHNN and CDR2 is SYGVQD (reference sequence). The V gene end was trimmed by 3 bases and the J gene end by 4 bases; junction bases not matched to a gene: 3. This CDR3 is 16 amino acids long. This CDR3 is CASSDRLAGGYNEQFF. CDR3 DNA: TGCGCCAGCAGTGATCGACTAGCGGGAGGATACAATGAGCAGTTCTTC.

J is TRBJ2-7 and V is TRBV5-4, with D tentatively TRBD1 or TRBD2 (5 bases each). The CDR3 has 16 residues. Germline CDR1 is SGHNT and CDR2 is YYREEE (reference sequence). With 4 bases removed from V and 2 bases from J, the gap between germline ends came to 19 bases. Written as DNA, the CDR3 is TGTGCCAGCAGCACGGCCCGGGACGGCCCTACCTACGAGCAGTACTTC. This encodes CASSTARDGPTYEQYF. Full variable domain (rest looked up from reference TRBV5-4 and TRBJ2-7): ETGVTQSPTHLIKTRGQQVTLRCSSQSGHNTVSWYQQALGQGPQFIFQYYREEENGRGNFPPRFSGLQFPNYSSELNVNALELDDSALYLCASSTARDGPTYEQYFGPGTRLTVT.

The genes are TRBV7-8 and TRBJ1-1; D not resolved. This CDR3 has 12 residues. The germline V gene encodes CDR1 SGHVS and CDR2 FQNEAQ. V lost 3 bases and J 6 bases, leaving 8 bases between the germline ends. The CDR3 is CASSLGSSEAFF. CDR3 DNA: TGTGCCAGCAGCTTGGGGAGTTCTGAAGCTTTCTTT.

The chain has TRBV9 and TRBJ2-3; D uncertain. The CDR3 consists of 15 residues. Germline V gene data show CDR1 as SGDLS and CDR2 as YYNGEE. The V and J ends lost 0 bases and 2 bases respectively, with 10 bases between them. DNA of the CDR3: TGTGCCAGCAGCGTAGCACTAACGGCCACAGATACGCAGTATTTT. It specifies CASSVALTATDTQYF.

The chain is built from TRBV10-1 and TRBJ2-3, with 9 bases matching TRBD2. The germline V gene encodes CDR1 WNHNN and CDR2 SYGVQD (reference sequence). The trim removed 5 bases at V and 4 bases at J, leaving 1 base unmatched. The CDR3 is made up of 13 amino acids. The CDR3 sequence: CASSLAGADTQYF. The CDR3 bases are TGCGCCAGCAGTTTAGCGGGAGCAGATACGCAGTATTTT.

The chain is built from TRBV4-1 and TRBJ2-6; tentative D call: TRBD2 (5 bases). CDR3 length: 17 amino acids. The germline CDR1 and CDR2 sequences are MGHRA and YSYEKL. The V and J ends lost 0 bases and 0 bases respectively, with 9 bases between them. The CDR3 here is CASSQETRVSGANVLTF. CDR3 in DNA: TGCGCCAGCAGCCAAGAGACGCGGGTCTCTGGGGCCAACGTCCTGACTTTC.

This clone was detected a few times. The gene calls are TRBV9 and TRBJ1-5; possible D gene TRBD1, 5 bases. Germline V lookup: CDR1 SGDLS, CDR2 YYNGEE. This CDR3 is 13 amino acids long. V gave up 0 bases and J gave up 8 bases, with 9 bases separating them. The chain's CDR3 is CASSVGLGEPQHF. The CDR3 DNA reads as TGTGCCAGCAGCGTAGGCTTGGGGGAGCCCCAGCATTTT.

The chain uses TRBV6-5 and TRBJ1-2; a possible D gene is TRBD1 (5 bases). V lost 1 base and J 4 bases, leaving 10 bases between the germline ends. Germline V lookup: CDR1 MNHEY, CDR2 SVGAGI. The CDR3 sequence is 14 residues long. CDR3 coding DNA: TGTGCCAGCAGTTACTGGGGCCGTTTCTATGGCTACACCTTC. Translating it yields CASSYWGRFYGYTF.

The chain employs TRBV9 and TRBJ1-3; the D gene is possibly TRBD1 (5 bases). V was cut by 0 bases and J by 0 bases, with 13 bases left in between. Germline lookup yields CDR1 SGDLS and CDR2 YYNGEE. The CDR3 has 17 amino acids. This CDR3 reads CASSVGGDPYSGNTIYF. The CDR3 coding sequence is TGTGCCAGCAGCGTAGGGGGGGACCCCTACTCTGGAAACACCATATATTTT.

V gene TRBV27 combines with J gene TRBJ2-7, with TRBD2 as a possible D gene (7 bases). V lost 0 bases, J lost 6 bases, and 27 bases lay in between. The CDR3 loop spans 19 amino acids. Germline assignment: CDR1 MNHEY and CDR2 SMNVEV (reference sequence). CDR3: CASSLSWTALGLEKSEQYF. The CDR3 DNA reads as TGTGCCAGCAGTTTATCTTGGACAGCTCTCGGACTAGAGAAAAGCGAGCAGTACTTC.

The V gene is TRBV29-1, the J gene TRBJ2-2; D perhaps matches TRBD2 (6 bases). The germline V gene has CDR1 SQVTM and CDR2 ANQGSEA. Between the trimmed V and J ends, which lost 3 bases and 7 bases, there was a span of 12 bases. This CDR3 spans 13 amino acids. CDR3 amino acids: CSVDLAGFGELFF. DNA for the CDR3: TGCAGCGTTGACCTGGCGGGGTTCGGGGAGCTGTTTTTT.

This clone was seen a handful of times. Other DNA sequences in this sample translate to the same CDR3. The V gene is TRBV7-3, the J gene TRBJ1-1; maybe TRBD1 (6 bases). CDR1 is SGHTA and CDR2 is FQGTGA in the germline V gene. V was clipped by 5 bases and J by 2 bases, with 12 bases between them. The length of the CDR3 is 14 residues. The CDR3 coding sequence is TGTGCCAGCAGCCCGGGACACACCAACACTGAAGCTTTCTTT. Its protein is CASSPGHTNTEAFF.

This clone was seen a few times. The CDR3 DNA reads TGTGCCAGCAAAGGGGAAGAAGCTTTCTTT. Its translation is CASKGEEAFF. The chain employs TRBV6-5 and TRBJ1-1, with a possible D match to TRBD1 (5 bases). Trimming took 7 bases from V and 8 from J, leaving 8 bases between them. CDR3 length: 10 amino acids. The germline gives CDR1 MNHEY, CDR2 SVGAGI.

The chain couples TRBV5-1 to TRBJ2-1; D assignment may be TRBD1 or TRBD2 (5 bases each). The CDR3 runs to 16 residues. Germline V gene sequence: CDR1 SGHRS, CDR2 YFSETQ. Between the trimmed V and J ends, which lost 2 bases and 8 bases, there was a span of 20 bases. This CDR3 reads CASSFHRPGPFDEQFF. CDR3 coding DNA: TGCGCCAGCAGCTTCCATCGACCGGGGCCCTTCGATGAGCAGTTCTTC.